This T cell receptor beta chain was found in a study of shared clonotypes between healthy human individuals (dated by TCRdb to about 2020). Study-wide context: The cohort comprised a couple of women and three men aged 18 to 49 years. The study deeply sequenced blood TCR repertoires of five healthy adults to estimate repertoire size and the extent of clonotype sharing between individuals. Each donor's leukapheresis produced roughly between roughly 0.94 and 9.5 billion PBMCs. For each donor, CD4 naive and CD4 memory were each run on three plates, CD8 naive on two plates, and CD8 memory on one plate. Different laboratories and diverse techniques were used to prepare libraries and sequence TCR repertoires, to increase sequencing depth and limit assay-specific biases. What the research found in general, with its limitations: Based on pairwise subsampling, the degree of clonotype sharing among donors was expected to be affected by sequencing depth. Because the study included only a small number of donors, the genetic and exposure-history diversity represented was limited. When several donors were compared, the shared fraction of clonotypes was 5% to 6.5% for naive CD4, approximately 3.3% for naive CD8, roughly 2.5% for memory CD4, and 0.4% for memory CD8. Sampling was limited to blood, and TCR repertoires in tissue likely differ from TCR repertoires in blood. Rarefaction of sorted-subset datasets indicated incomplete sequencing despite the large sequencing depth. Larger estimated clonotype richness was generally found for naive subsets than for memory subsets. Clonotypes shared by all four sorted-subset donors showed higher generation probabilities than non-shared clonotypes.

TCR CDR3 regions were amplified from genomic DNA by multiplex PCR using the deep immunoSEQ assay. Extracted genomic DNA from each cell subset was distributed evenly across all wells of several immunoSEQ 96-well plates, and each plate was treated as a replicate. For sorted subsets, each replicate PCR was loaded with roughly 0.2 ug genomic DNA, equivalent to approximately 27,000 T cell genomes. Purified libraries were measured with a Qubit 3.0 fluorometer, size-checked on a Bioanalyzer 2100, and measured again with the KAPA Library Quantification kit. Every immunoSEQ 96-well plate was sequenced on a separate single-read 150-cycle Illumina NextSeq 550 flow cell. The original methods were these. Because the immunoSEQ output held only junctional sequences and lacked quality scores, the filtering could not match the filtering applied to full-length reads. Sequences were annotated with PyIR, a Python wrapper for IgBLAST v1.9, and V/J genes and CDR3 were assigned using IMGT germline references. Reads with weak V/J assignments (E-value above 1e-6), missing CDR3, stop codons, out-of-frame junctions, or ambiguous translated residues were removed. V3J clonotypes were defined as sequences sharing an identical inferred V gene, J gene, and CDR3 amino acid sequence. Percentage overlap between repertoires was calculated by dividing the number of shared unique clonotypes by the size of the smaller repertoire. Repertoire richness was assessed with RTK rarefaction, the Chao1 estimator, and Recon v2.1 estimates of unobserved clonotypes. For all TCRbeta clonotypes obtained by the gDNA method from a handful of donors, generation probabilities were computed with OLGA. In its TCRdb copy, this immuneACCESS table keeps in-frame sequences only and misses some clones. Where compared with another copy, unresolved V genes explain less than half of these, and the others have no known cause. V, J and clone size are taken as reported in that table, and D and trimming were inferred from the DNA itself. A total of 2,500,000 or so clones appear in this sample, 93% of them only once. Around 0.4% of the sample comes from the top ten.

Healthy HIV-negative adults with no recently reported acute infections or vaccinations were included as donors. Only Caucasian adults living in Nashville, Tennessee, USA were represented among the donors. CD4+ T cells were enriched through magnetic negative selection, after which naive cells were positively selected on CD45RA and the remaining negative fraction served as the memory subset. Blood was collected by leukapheresis, and PBMCs were isolated by Ficoll-Histopaque density gradient centrifugation and then cryopreserved in liquid nitrogen vapor phase. Analytical flow cytometry was used to check the purity and quantity of each magnetically sorted T cell population. Genomic DNA was isolated from each sorted fraction and quantified by UV absorbance on a Nanodrop 2000c. As concerns this clone: Its target antigen remains unknown. No base qualities exist here, and no much larger clone lies one base off it.

V lost 4 bases and J lost 5 bases; the stretch between them is 17 bases long. The CDR3 runs 14 amino acids, cysteine and phenylalanine included. The DNA shown is the 42-base CDR3, in frame from base 1. The germline V gene yields SQVTM for CDR1 and ANQGSEA for CDR2. The sequence derives from a young man in good health. Some clones in this sample may be carry-over from other donors' samples. Source material: naive CD4+ T cells from PBMCs. Taken with the paper, the label for cell subset or site translates to: CD45RA+ positively selected. The chain is assembled from TRBV29-1 and TRBJ2-5; the D gene is perhaps TRBD2, on 6 matching bases. The CDR3 protein is CSVGPAGAGETQYF. The base sequence is TGCAGCGTTGGGCCCGCTGGGGCGGGGGAGACCCAGTACTTC.